Below are 25 T cell receptor beta chains sequenced from a single sample in a study of T cell repertoires in cytomegalovirus infection. TCRdb processed the reads anew with MiXCR; each CDR3 protein has one entry. The repertoire holds tens of thousands of distinct CDR3 sequences, with approximately 20% as singletons. Their recognized antigens are unknown. The input for sequencing was CD8+ T cells from cultured PBMCs, taken from culture after CMV antigen stimulation. Receptor source: a human donor in good health (CMV status not recorded). Some clones in this sample may be carry-over from other donors' samples.

The chain uses TRBV12-3 or TRBV12-4 and TRBJ1-3; D may be TRBD1 (6 bases). The V end was cut by 5 bases, the J end by 3 bases, with 11 bases between. CDR3 length: 14 amino acids. CDR3 sequence: CASSTGTSGNTIYF. CDR3 DNA: TGTGCCAGCAGTACCGGGACAAGTGGAAACACCATATATTTT.

This chain uses TRBV7-6 with TRBJ2-7, with D possibly TRBD2 on 7 matching bases. The CDR3 spans 15 residues. Germline assignment: CDR1 SGHVS and CDR2 FNYEAQ. Trimming left V 2 bases short and J 1 base short, with 12 bases between. The CDR3 DNA reads TGTGCCAGCAGCTTAAGGGGGGGGGAATCCTACGAGCAGTACTTC. Translated: CASSLRGGESYEQYF.

There are a few counts of this clonotype. The chain joins TRBV7-6 to TRBJ2-3; 12 bases map to TRBD2. Germline loops: CDR1 SGHVS, CDR2 FNYEAQ. The CDR3 runs 16 residues. V was clipped by 0 bases and J by 5 bases; unmatched bases: 3. The CDR3 sequence: CASSLALAGGEDTQYF. The CDR3 DNA is TGTGCCAGCAGCTTAGCACTAGCGGGGGGTGAAGATACGCAGTATTTT. Full variable domain (remainder filled in from reference TRBV7-6 and TRBJ2-3): GAGVSQSPRYKVTKRGQDVALRCDPISGHVSLYWYRQALGQGPEFLTYFNYEAQQDKSGLPNDRFSAERPEGSISTLTIQRTEQRDSAMYRCASSLALAGGEDTQYFGPGTRLTVL.

The chain recombines TRBV20-1 with TRBJ2-6; the D gene is possibly TRBD1 (6 bases). Trimming pared 4 bases from V and 3 bases from J, leaving 16 bases between. This CDR3 contains 16 residues. Germline assignment: CDR1 DFQATT and CDR2 SNEGSKA (reference sequence). CDR3 DNA: TGCAGTGCTAAAGTCAGGGGCGCTCTTGGGGCCAACGTCCTGACTTTC. It specifies CSAKVRGALGANVLTF.

V usage is TRBV5-6 and J usage is TRBJ2-5, with 8 bases matching TRBD1. V lost 2 bases and J lost 6; bases outside the gene matches: 6. CDR1 is SGHDT, CDR2 YYEEEE, per germline. The CDR3 extends over 14 amino acids. The CDR3 loop reads CASSFETGVKTQYF. DNA for the CDR3: TGTGCCAGCAGCTTCGAGACAGGGGTAAAGACCCAGTACTTC.

This clonotype was found a few times. CDR3 amino acids: CASSPGQNYEQYF. The CDR3 DNA is TGTGCCAGCAGCCCGGGACAAAACTACGAGCAGTACTTC. The rearrangement uses TRBV12-3 or TRBV12-4 and TRBJ2-7, with a possible D match to TRBD1 (6 bases). V was clipped by 6 bases and J by 3 bases, with 12 bases between them. CDR3 length: 13 residues.

There are a few counts of this clonotype. The genes are TRBV11-2 and TRBJ1-3; tentatively, D is TRBD1 (6 bases). Trimming shortened V by 5 bases and J by 4 bases, and 12 bases separated the two germline ends. The germline V gene encodes CDR1 SGHAT and CDR2 FQNNGV. This CDR3 region has 14 residues. The CDR3 sequence is CASSTQGSGNTIYF. For the CDR3, the DNA is TGTGCCAGCAGCACACAGGGTTCGGGAAACACCATATATTTT.

The chain couples TRBV2 to TRBJ2-7; D ambiguous. Trimming took 4 bases from V and 1 from J, leaving 5 bases between them. Per the germline V gene, CDR1 is SNHLY and CDR2 is FYNNEI. This CDR3 has 12 residues. Written as DNA, the CDR3 is TGTGCCAGCAGTGGTGTTTCCTACGAGCAGTACTTC. Translating it yields CASSGVSYEQYF.

This clonotype was observed a handful of times. The chain combines TRBV6-6 with TRBJ1-1; D perhaps matches TRBD1 (5 bases). V was cut by 2 bases and J by 7 bases, with 23 bases left in between. Germline V gene data show CDR1 as MNHNY and CDR2 as SVGAGI (reference sequence). The CDR3 has 17 amino acids. The CDR3 loop is CASSYIRDLQWLDEAFF. The CDR3 nucleotides are TGTGCCAGCAGTTACATCCGGGACCTACAATGGCTGGATGAAGCTTTCTTT.

The chain combines TRBV9 with TRBJ2-7; 8 positions match TRBD1. There are 14 residues in the CDR3. Germline CDR1 is SGDLS and CDR2 is YYNGEE. V lost 2 bases, J lost 3 bases, and 4 bases stayed unmatched. In DNA form, the CDR3 reads TGTGCCAGCAGCGTGGCGACAGGGGACTACGAGCAGTACTTC. This translates into CASSVATGDYEQYF. Complete variable domain (other parts from reference TRBV9 and TRBJ2-7): DSGVTQTPKHLITATGQRVTLRCSPRSGDLSVYWYQQSLDQGLQFLIQYYNGEERAKGNILERFSAQQFPDLHSELNLSSLELGDSALYFCASSVATGDYEQYFGPGTRLTVT.

The chain has TRBV12-3 or TRBV12-4 and TRBJ1-2; 8 nucleotides match TRBD1. The J segment lost 2 bases and the V segment lost 6 bases, leaving 14 bases of the junction unmatched. The CDR3 has 17 residues. The CDR3 sequence: CASSHSQGDGRNYGYTF. CDR3 sequence (DNA): TGTGCCAGCAGCCACTCACAGGGGGACGGCAGGAACTATGGCTACACCTTC.

The chain employs TRBV12-3 or TRBV12-4 and TRBJ1-1, with D uncertain. V was cut by 0 bases and J by 3 bases, with 14 bases left in between. This CDR3 spans 16 amino acids. CDR3 sequence (DNA): TGTGCCAGCAGTTTAGCGGGGTGGTCGATGGACACTGAAGCTTTCTTT. This sequence encodes CASSLAGWSMDTEAFF.

This clonotype was observed once. The chain couples TRBV6-1 to TRBJ1-1, with D possibly being TRBD1 (5 bases). This CDR3 has 17 residues. V was shortened by 0 bases and J by 3 bases, with 17 bases between the two germline ends. From germline, CDR1 is MNHNS and CDR2 SASEGT. The CDR3 protein is CASSEAAWGGSDTEAFF. The CDR3 bases are TGTGCCAGCAGTGAAGCGGCGTGGGGGGGGTCGGACACTGAAGCTTTCTTT.

The chain employs TRBV5-5 and TRBJ1-2, with TRBD1 matching 7 bases. Losses at the gene ends were 4 bases for V and 4 bases for J; bases not matched to a gene: 16. There are 17 residues in the CDR3. From germline, CDR1 is SGHKS and CDR2 YYEKEE (reference sequence). The CDR3: CASSPWGRGGEGYGYTF. The CDR3 DNA follows: TGTGCCAGCAGCCCTTGGGGCAGGGGGGGAGAAGGCTATGGCTACACCTTC.

The gene calls are TRBV11-2 and TRBJ2-7, with 10 bases identical to TRBD2. Germline V gives CDR1 SGHAT, CDR2 FQNNGV. The length of the CDR3 is 15 residues. V shed 5 bases, J shed 0 bases, and the junction held 4 bases outside the gene matches. The DNA of the CDR3 is TGTGCCAGCAGCCAGGGACTAGCGAACTCCTACGAGCAGTACTTC. It encodes CASSQGLANSYEQYF. The variable domain in full, with the rest retrieved from reference TRBV11-2 and TRBJ2-7, is EAGVAQSPRYKIIEKRQSVAFWCNPISGHATLYWYQQILGQGPKLLIQFQNNGVVDDSQLPKDRFSAERLKGVDSTLKIQPAKLEDSAVYLCASSQGLANSYEQYFGPGTRLTVT.

V and J are TRBV7-9 and TRBJ1-3; a possible D gene is TRBD1 (6 bases). The CDR3 extends over 16 amino acids. Germline values: CDR1 SEHNR, CDR2 FQNEAQ (reference sequence). Trimming cost V 2 bases and J 11 bases, with 22 bases left between them. The CDR3 region is CASSLLSRDTRKAIYF. In DNA, the CDR3 is TGTGCCAGCAGCTTATTAAGCCGGGACACCAGAAAAGCCATATATTTT.

The chain joins TRBV15 to TRBJ1-5, with a tentative D call TRBD1 (6 bases). CDR1 is LNHNV, CDR2 YYDKDF, per germline (reference sequence). With 5 bases removed from V and 5 bases from J, the gap between germline ends came to 13 bases. This CDR3 has 14 residues. DNA of the CDR3: TGTGCCACCAGCCCGGACAGACAGCATCAGCCCCAGCATTTT. Protein product: CATSPDRQHQPQHF.

The chain joins TRBV7-6 to TRBJ2-3, with 7 bases fitting TRBD1. Germline V gives CDR1 SGHVS, CDR2 FNYEAQ. CDR3 length: 16 amino acids. Trimming removed 4 bases from V and 0 bases from J; junction bases left unmatched: 7. The CDR3 region has the DNA TGTGCCAGCAGCTCAACAGGGGACCCTAGCACAGATACGCAGTATTTT. It codes for CASSSTGDPSTDTQYF. Combining the CDR3 with reference TRBV7-6 and TRBJ2-3 gives the whole variable domain GAGVSQSPRYKVTKRGQDVALRCDPISGHVSLYWYRQALGQGPEFLTYFNYEAQQDKSGLPNDRFSAERPEGSISTLTIQRTEQRDSAMYRCASSSTGDPSTDTQYFGPGTRLTVL.

This clonotype was recorded once. The rearrangement joins TRBV7-2 to TRBJ1-4; TRBD1 matches 7 bases. Losses at the gene ends were 1 base for V and 3 bases for J; bases not matched to a gene: 5. CDR1 is SGHTA, CDR2 FQGNSA, per germline. The CDR3 sequence is 16 residues long. CDR3 sequence reads: CASSLVDRDPNEKLFF. CDR3 bases: TGTGCCAGCAGCTTAGTCGACAGGGATCCTAATGAAAAACTGTTTTTT.

The rearrangement uses TRBV10-3 and TRBJ2-7; D assignment may be TRBD1 or TRBD2 (6 bases each). CDR1 is ENHRY, CDR2 SYGVKD, per germline. The CDR3 spans 13 residues. Trimming left V 10 bases short and J 2 bases short, with 15 bases between. Here the CDR3 reads CATDGGEAYEQYF. The CDR3 region has the DNA TGTGCCACGGACGGGGGCGAGGCCTACGAGCAGTACTTC.

This chain connects TRBV6-2 or TRBV6-3 to TRBJ1-5; 8 bases line up with TRBD1. The junction had 7 bases not matched to a gene; V was cut back by 8 bases and J by 7 bases. This CDR3 has 13 amino acids. Germline CDR1 is MNHEY and CDR2 is SVGEGT. The CDR3 loop reads CASGGRGRQPQHF. The CDR3, as DNA: TGTGCCAGCGGGGGCAGGGGGCGACAGCCCCAGCATTTT.

This sequence joins TRBV7-2 and TRBJ2-7, with no clear D. The CDR3 consists of 14 residues. CDR1 and CDR2 (germline): SGHTA, FQGNSA. V shed 4 bases and J shed 0 bases, with 10 bases lying between them. CDR3 DNA sequence: TGTGCCAGCAGCTCGGTTATAACCTCCTACGAGCAGTACTTC. It yields the protein CASSSVITSYEQYF.

This clonotype has just a few counts. This chain links TRBV11-2 with TRBJ2-7; a possible D gene is TRBD2 (5 bases). CDR3 size: 14 residues. V was trimmed by 4 bases and J by 3 bases, leaving 13 bases between them. CDR1 SGHAT and CDR2 FQNNGV come from the germline V gene. CDR3 DNA: TGTGCCAGCAGCTCCAGAGGGAGTTACTACGAGCAGTACTTC. Its protein is CASSSRGSYYEQYF.

This rearrangement joins TRBV20-1 to TRBJ2-2; TRBD2 matches at 11 bases. V gave up 0 bases and J gave up 3 bases; unmatched junction bases: 6. The CDR3 has 17 amino acids. Germline V gene sequence: CDR1 DFQATT, CDR2 SNEGSKA (reference sequence). The CDR3 protein is CSARDLVAGGDTGELFF. CDR3 coding DNA: TGCAGTGCTAGAGATCTGGTAGCGGGGGGGGACACCGGGGAGCTGTTTTTT.

This chain joins TRBV2 and TRBJ1-1; the D gene is possibly TRBD1 (5 bases). CDR1 is SNHLY, CDR2 FYNNEI, per germline. The CDR3 is 15 amino acids. Trimming left V 6 bases short and J 2 bases short, with 16 bases between. CDR3 protein: CASRRLPQGNTEAFF. CDR3 DNA sequence: TGTGCCAGCAGGAGACTGCCCCAGGGTAACACTGAAGCTTTCTTT.